This T cell receptor beta chain was sequenced for a study of blood T cell repertoires in COVID-19. Overall study context: Donors in the United States, Italy and Spain gave samples during acute or convalescent COVID-19. From T cells, B-cell-depleted T cells, or PBMCs came the material, which was cDNA or gDNA.

V lost 0 bases and J 0 bases, leaving 8 bases between the germline ends. CDR1 is MNHEY, CDR2 SVGAGI, per germline. This CDR3 spans 15 amino acids. Original processing methods: It was from reference gene primer amplification that nucleated cell counts were estimated. The data were produced by immunoSEQ multiplex PCR, yet TCRdb's version contains in-frame clones alone and is incomplete. That table gives V, J and clone size, and the DNA gave D and trimming. This sample has about 100,000 clones, with 80% found just once. The sample consisted of peripheral blood. The chain uses TRBV6-5 and TRBJ1-1; no reliable D call. The source is a man in his 70s with acute or convalescent COVID-19. CDR3 protein: CASSYSARMNTEAFF. In nucleotides, the CDR3 is TGTGCCAGCAGTTACTCGGCCAGGATGAACACTGAAGCTTTCTTT.